This T cell receptor beta chain was obtained from a study of CD8 T cells in Susac syndrome. The CDR3 consists of 16 residues. CDR1 and CDR2 (germline): SNHLY, FYNNEI. V gave up 3 bases and J gave up 3 bases, with 17 bases separating them. Study-wide points: The study recognized that the number of individuals in its TCR sequencing and HLA analysis was relatively small.

Random hexamers served to reverse transcribe roughly 0.45 to 1 ug RNA. Across 54 Vbeta and 13 Jbeta, immunoSEQ multiplex PCR amplified TCR beta CDR3. MiXCR was run by TCRdb on the immunoSEQ multiplex PCR reads, yielding one entry per CDR3 protein. The table has about 150,000 distinct CDR3 sequences, around 95% seen once. Sequencing of TCR beta covered CD8+ and CD4+ T cells obtained from blood. The multiple sclerosis controls comprised treatment-naive patients whose relapsing-remitting disease was stable or active. This clonotype was observed a single time. Its antigen is unknown. Specimen: CD8+ T cells from PBMCs. The receptor comes from a human donor with multiple sclerosis. The rearrangement uses TRBV2 and TRBJ2-5; the D is unclear. CDR3 in amino acids: CASSEAEVKPEETQYF. The CDR3 nucleotides are TGTGCCAGCAGTGAGGCTGAGGTAAAGCCGGAAGAGACCCAGTACTTC.